The clone carrying this TCR beta chain was seen only once. The data originate from a study of T cell changes during pregnancy in multiple sclerosis. The assay was immunoSEQ multiplex PCR, and TCRdb's table has in-frame clones only and misses some. The sample lists approximately 40,000 clones, more than 75% seen once, with just over 0.55% in the top ten. V was shortened by 2 bases and J by 5 bases, with 13 bases between the two germline ends. The CDR3 runs to 14 residues. Germline CDR1 SGHNT, CDR2 YYREEE (reference sequence). The chain couples TRBV5-4 to TRBJ1-2; perhaps TRBD1 as D (6 bases). The TCR sequence derives from a female donor with multiple sclerosis, enrolled in a pregnancy study. The sample here was CD4+ T cells from peripheral blood mononuclear cells, taken in the first trimester of pregnancy. The CDR3 spells CASSFSGEGYGYTF. In DNA, the CDR3 is TGTGCCAGCAGCTTCTCAGGGGAAGGTTATGGCTACACCTTC.